This TCR beta chain was identified during a study of CD8 T cells in ankylosing spondylitis. For this clonotype: The antigen remains undetermined.

TCRdb recomputed calls from the 5' RACE reads with MiXCR, one row per CDR3 protein. The sample carries around 490,000 distinct CDR3 sequences, approximately 5.3% recorded once. CDR3 length equals 14 residues. Germline lookup yields CDR1 SGHVS and CDR2 FQNEAQ. V shed 3 bases and J shed 7 bases, with 13 bases lying between them. General study points: A motif of fewer than ten highly homologous TCR beta variants was seen as apparently characteristic of ankylosing spondylitis blood.

The receptor comes from a male donor with ankylosing spondylitis. The chain combines TRBV7-8 with TRBJ1-3; D perhaps matches TRBD1 (6 bases). The sample comprised blood, either unsorted or a sorted T cell fraction (not recorded which). The CDR3: CASSFGGLANTIYF. CDR3 coding DNA: TGTGCCAGCAGCTTTGGGGGGCTGGCGAACACCATATATTTT.